The 16 T cell receptor beta chains below all came from one sample that was sequenced in a study of cytomegalovirus exposure and HLA in healthy donors. Both 60 Vbeta primers and 13 Jbeta primers went into the PCR. Assay used: immunoSEQ multiplex PCR; TCRdb lists only in-frame clones, some missing. The sample lists about 120,000 clones; nearly 65% were seen once. Sequencing was done on a sample of PBMCs. Receptors originate from a man aged 35 to 55 in good health and CMV-seropositive.

There are a few counts of this clone. The genes are TRBV7-9 and TRBJ2-5; 10 bases line up with TRBD2. The CDR3 is 16 residues long. After removal of 2 bases from V and 4 bases from J, the junction contained 7 bases not matched to a gene. The germline gives CDR1 SEHNR, CDR2 FQNEAQ (reference sequence). As DNA, the CDR3 is TGTGCCAGCAGCTTATATGGACTAGCGGTGGGAGAGACCCAGTACTTC. Its translation: CASSLYGLAVGETQYF.

The genes are TRBV25-1 and TRBJ2-5; tentative D call: TRBD2 (5 bases). V was clipped by 5 bases and J by 1 base, with 14 bases between them. CDR3 length: 15 residues. The V gene's germline CDR1 is MGHDK and CDR2 SYGVNS. The CDR3 sequence: CASSPGNSLQETQYF. Written as DNA, the CDR3 is TGTGCCAGCAGTCCCGGGAACAGCCTCCAAGAGACCCAGTACTTC.

V and J are TRBV5-1 and TRBJ2-1; D uncertain. The CDR3 runs to 15 residues. The V end was cut by 3 bases, the J end by 4 bases, with 14 bases between. Germline V gene lookup returns CDR1 SGHRS and CDR2 YFSETQ. The CDR3 region is CASSSGQMGYNEQFF. CDR3 bases: TGCGCCAGCAGCTCAGGCCAGATGGGTTACAATGAGCAGTTCTTC.

The V gene is TRBV2, the J gene TRBJ2-7, with 10 bases matching TRBD1. The CDR3 spans 15 residues. Unmatched junction bases numbered 6, after V lost 0 bases and J lost 7 bases. CDR1 is SNHLY and CDR2 is FYNNEI in the germline V gene. As DNA, the CDR3 is TGTGCCAGCAGTGAAGCGAAGGACAGGGGGGATGAGCAGTACTTC. Translated, it gives CASSEAKDRGDEQYF. The whole variable domain, filled in from reference TRBV2 and TRBJ2-7, reads EPEVTQTPSHQVTQMGQEVILRCVPISNHLYFYWYRQILGQKVEFLVSFYNNEISEKSEIFDDQFSVERPDGSNFTLKIRSTKLEDSAMYFCASSEAKDRGDEQYFGPGTRLTVT.

The chain has TRBV7-9 and TRBJ2-3; D gene uncertain. Germline lookup yields CDR1 SEHNR and CDR2 FQNEAQ (reference sequence). The V end was cut by 7 bases, the J end by 2 bases, with 7 bases between. The CDR3 contains 12 residues. CDR3 amino acids: CASTRNTDTQYF. The CDR3 DNA reads as TGTGCCAGCACCAGAAACACAGATACGCAGTATTTT.

The chain couples TRBV5-1 to TRBJ2-5; a possible D gene is TRBD1 (5 bases). CDR3 length: 14 amino acids. Germline values: CDR1 SGHRS, CDR2 YFSETQ. V lost 4 bases to trimming and J lost 1 base, with 11 bases between them. The CDR3 bases are TGCGCCAGCAGCCCGCAGGGTTCCCAAGAGACCCAGTACTTC. It specifies CASSPQGSQETQYF.

The chain combines TRBV27 with TRBJ2-1, with 7 bases lining up with TRBD1. Losses at the gene ends were 6 bases for V and 5 bases for J; bases not matched to a gene: 19. The V gene's germline CDR1 is MNHEY and CDR2 SMNVEV (reference sequence). The CDR3 extends over 18 amino acids. The CDR3 DNA reads TGTGCCAGCAGACTCCGACAGGGTTTTCTCCCGAAGGACAATGAGCAGTTCTTC. Translated: CASRLRQGFLPKDNEQFF.

The CDR3 DNA is TGCGCCAGCAGTGAGGTCCCGGGGGGTCACACCGGGGAGCTGTTTTTT. Protein: CASSEVPGGHTGELFF. V and J are TRBV5-1 and TRBJ2-2, with TRBD2 matching over 7 bases. J was trimmed by 3 bases and V by 5 bases; bases with no gene match: 10. This CDR3 contains 16 residues. Germline-derived CDR1 and CDR2 are SGHRS and YFSETQ.

This chain connects TRBV7-2 to TRBJ2-3, with 10 bases fitting TRBD2. Germline CDR1 is SGHTA and CDR2 is FQGNSA. V lost 1 base and J lost 2; bases outside the gene matches: 3. The CDR3 length is 16 residues. This CDR3 reads CASSLDSGGSTDTQYF. The CDR3 DNA sequence: TGTGCCAGCAGCTTAGATAGCGGGGGGTCCACAGATACGCAGTATTTT.

This clone has just a few counts. V is TRBV7-2 and J is TRBJ2-1, with TRBD1 matching over 9 bases. Germline V gene sequence: CDR1 SGHTA, CDR2 FQGNSA. The length of the CDR3 is 12 residues. Trimming at V came to 5 bases and at J to 14 bases, leaving 7 bases not matched to a gene. The CDR3 here is CASSRGGDREFF. In DNA form, the CDR3 reads TGTGCCAGCAGCCGAGGGGGGGACAGGGAGTTCTTC. Complete variable domain (other parts from reference TRBV7-2 and TRBJ2-1): GAGVSQSPSNKVTEKGKDVELRCDPISGHTALYWYRQSLGQGLEFLIYFQGNSAPDKSGLPSDRFSAERTGGSVSTLTIQRTQQEDSAVYLCASSRGGDREFFGPGTRLTVL.

This chain links TRBV10-3 with TRBJ1-2; unclear D gene. Trimming took off 6 bases at V and 7 bases at J, with 9 bases between the two ends. CDR1 and CDR2 (germline): ENHRY, SYGVKD. CDR3 size: 11 residues. In DNA form, the CDR3 reads TGTGCCATCAGCCTATTGTCTGGCTACACCTTC. Translation: CAISLLSGYTF.

J is TRBJ2-5 and V is TRBV29-1; TRBD2 matches 15 bases. There are 15 residues in the CDR3. CDR1 is SQVTM and CDR2 is ANQGSEA in the germline V gene. The V gene end was trimmed by 5 bases and the J gene end by 5 bases; junction bases not matched to a gene: 6. CDR3 sequence: CSVSGTSGRLETQYF. Here the CDR3 DNA reads TGCAGCGTTTCCGGGACTAGCGGGAGGTTGGAGACCCAGTACTTC.

V usage is TRBV29-1 and J usage is TRBJ2-7, with a tentative D call TRBD1 (6 bases). The CDR3 consists of 13 residues. The ends were cut back, 6 bases at V and 4 bases at J, with 16 bases in the middle. Looked up from germline, CDR1 is SQVTM and CDR2 is ANQGSEA. The CDR3 sequence: CSVADRPLYEQYF. The CDR3 DNA reads as TGCAGCGTCGCCGACAGGCCCCTATACGAGCAGTACTTC.

The rearrangement uses TRBV28 and TRBJ2-7; TRBD1 is a possible D gene (7 bases). Between the trimmed V and J ends, which lost 2 bases and 7 bases, there was a span of 15 bases. Per the germline V gene, CDR1 is MDHEN and CDR2 is SYDVKM. The CDR3 is made up of 14 amino acids. CDR3 residues: CASSLIGRGDEQYF. CDR3 nucleotide sequence: TGTGCCAGCAGTTTAATCGGCAGGGGGGATGAGCAGTACTTC.

The CDR3 sequence is CASSYSPAGAYNEQFF. Written as DNA, the CDR3 is TGTGCCAGCAGTTACTCGCCAGCGGGAGCCTACAATGAGCAGTTCTTC. The chain uses TRBV6-5 and TRBJ2-1, with 8 bases lining up with TRBD2. The CDR3 extends over 16 amino acids. CDR1 MNHEY and CDR2 SVGAGI come from the germline V gene. V lost 0 bases and J lost 2; bases outside the gene matches: 3.

The V gene is TRBV4-1, the J gene TRBJ2-5; D gene uncertain. CDR3 size: 12 residues. V lost 4 bases, J lost 4 bases, and 7 bases lay in between. Per the germline V gene, CDR1 is MGHRA and CDR2 is YSYEKL. In DNA form, the CDR3 reads TGCGCCAGCAGCCGGTCGGGAGAGACCCAGTACTTC. Translating it yields CASSRSGETQYF.